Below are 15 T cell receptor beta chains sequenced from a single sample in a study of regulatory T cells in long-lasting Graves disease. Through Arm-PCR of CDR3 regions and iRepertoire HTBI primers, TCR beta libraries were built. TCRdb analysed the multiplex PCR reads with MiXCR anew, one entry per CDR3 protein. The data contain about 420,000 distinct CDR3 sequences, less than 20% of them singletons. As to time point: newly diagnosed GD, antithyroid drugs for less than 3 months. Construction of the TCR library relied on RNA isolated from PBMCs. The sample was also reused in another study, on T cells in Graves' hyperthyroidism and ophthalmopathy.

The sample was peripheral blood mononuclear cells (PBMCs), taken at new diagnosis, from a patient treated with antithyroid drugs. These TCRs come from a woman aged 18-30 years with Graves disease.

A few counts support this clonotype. CDR3 loop: CATSSRQALEAEAFF. The DNA for the CDR3 is TGTGCCACCAGCAGTCGACAGGCCCTGGAGGCTGAAGCTTTCTTT. The J gene is TRBJ1-1, the V gene TRBV15; D may be TRBD1 (6 bases). Trimming shortened V by 3 bases and J by 6 bases, and 17 bases separated the two germline ends. The CDR3 runs to 15 residues. In germline, CDR1 is LNHNV, CDR2 YYDKDF (reference sequence).

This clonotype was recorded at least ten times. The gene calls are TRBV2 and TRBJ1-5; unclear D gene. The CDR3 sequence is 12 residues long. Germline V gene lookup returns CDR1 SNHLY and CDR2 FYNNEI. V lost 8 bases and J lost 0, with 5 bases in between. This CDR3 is CASGDSNQPQHF. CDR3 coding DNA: TGTGCCAGCGGCGATAGCAATCAGCCCCAGCATTTT.

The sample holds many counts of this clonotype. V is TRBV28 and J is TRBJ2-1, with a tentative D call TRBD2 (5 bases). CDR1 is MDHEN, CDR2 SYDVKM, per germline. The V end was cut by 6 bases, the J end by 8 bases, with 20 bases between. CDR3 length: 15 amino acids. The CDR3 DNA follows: TGTGCCAGCAGCCCAATCCTAGCTGCCTGGGATGAGCAGTTCTTC. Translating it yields CASSPILAAWDEQFF.

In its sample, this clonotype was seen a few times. CDR3: CASSLDRRKLFF. In DNA, the CDR3 is TGTGCCAGCAGCTTAGATCGCCGAAAACTGTTTTTT. This chain connects TRBV11-2 to TRBJ1-4; D not certain. Trimming pared 0 bases from V and 10 bases from J, leaving 6 bases between. CDR1 is SGHAT and CDR2 is FQNNGV in the germline V gene. The CDR3 covers 12 residues.

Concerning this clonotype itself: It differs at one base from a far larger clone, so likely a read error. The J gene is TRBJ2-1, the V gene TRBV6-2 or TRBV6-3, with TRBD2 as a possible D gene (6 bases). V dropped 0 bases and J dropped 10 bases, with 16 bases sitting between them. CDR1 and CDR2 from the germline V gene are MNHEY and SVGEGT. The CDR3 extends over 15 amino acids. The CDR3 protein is CASSYSPRLVYEQFF. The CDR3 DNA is TGTGCCAGCAGTTACTCGCCGAGACTAGTTTACGAGCAGTTCTTC.

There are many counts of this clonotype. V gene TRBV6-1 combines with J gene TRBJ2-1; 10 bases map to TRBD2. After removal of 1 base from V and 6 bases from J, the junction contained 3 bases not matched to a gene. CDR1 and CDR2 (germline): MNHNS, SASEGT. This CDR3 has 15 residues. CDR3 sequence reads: CASSEEGLAVNEQFF. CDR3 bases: TGTGCCAGCAGTGAAGAAGGACTAGCGGTCAATGAGCAGTTCTTC.

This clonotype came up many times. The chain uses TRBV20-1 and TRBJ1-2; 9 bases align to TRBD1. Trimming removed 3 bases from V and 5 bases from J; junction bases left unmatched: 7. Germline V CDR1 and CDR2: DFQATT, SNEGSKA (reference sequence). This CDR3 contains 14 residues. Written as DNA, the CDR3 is TGCAGTGCTAGGCGGGACAGGGAGGGATATGGCTACACCTTC. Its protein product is CSARRDREGYGYTF.

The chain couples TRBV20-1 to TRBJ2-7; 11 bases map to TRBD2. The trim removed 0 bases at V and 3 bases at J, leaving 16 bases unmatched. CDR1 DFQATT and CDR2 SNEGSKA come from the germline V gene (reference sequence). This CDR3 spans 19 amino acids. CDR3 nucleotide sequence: TGCAGTGCTAGAGATTATTCCACAACTAGCGGGAGATCAAACTACGAGCAGTACTTC. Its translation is CSARDYSTTSGRSNYEQYF.

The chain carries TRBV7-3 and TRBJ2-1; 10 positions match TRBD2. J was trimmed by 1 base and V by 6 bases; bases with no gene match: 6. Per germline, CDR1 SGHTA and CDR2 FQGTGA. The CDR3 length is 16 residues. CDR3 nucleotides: TGTGCCAGCAGTTCGGGACTAGCGATTTCCTACAATGAGCAGTTCTTC. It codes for CASSSGLAISYNEQFF. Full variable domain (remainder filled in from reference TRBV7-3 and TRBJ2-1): GAGVSQTPSNKVTEKGKYVELRCDPISGHTALYWYRQSLGQGPEFLIYFQGTGAADDSGLPNDRFFAVRPEGSVSTLKIQRTERGDSAVYLCASSSGLAISYNEQFFGPGTRLTVL.

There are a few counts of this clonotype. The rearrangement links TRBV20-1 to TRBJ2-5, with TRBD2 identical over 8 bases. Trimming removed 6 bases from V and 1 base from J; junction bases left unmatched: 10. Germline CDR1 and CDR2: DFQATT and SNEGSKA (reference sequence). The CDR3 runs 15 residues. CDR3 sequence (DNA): TGCAGTGCCACCGGGCACGGGAGGGCCCAAGAGACCCAGTACTTC. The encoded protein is CSATGHGRAQETQYF.

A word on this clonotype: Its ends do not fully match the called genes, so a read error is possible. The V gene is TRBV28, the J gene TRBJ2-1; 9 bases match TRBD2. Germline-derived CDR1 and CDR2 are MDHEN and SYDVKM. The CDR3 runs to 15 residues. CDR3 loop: CASSGGLAEYNGQFF. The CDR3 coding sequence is TGTGCCAGCAGTGGGGGACTAGCAGAATACAATGGGCAGTTCTTC.

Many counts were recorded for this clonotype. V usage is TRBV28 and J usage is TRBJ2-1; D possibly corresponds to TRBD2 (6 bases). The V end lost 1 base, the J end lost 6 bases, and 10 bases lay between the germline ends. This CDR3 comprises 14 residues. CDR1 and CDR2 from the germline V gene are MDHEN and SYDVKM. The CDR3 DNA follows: TGTGCCAGCAGTTTATCGGGAGTCGGCAATGAGCAGTTCTTC. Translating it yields CASSLSGVGNEQFF.

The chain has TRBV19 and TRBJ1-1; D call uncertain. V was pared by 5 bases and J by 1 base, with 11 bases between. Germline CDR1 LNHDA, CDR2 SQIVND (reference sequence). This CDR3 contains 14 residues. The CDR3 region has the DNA TGTGCCAGTAGTCTCCGGGCCTCGAACACTGAAGCTTTCTTT. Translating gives CASSLRASNTEAFF.

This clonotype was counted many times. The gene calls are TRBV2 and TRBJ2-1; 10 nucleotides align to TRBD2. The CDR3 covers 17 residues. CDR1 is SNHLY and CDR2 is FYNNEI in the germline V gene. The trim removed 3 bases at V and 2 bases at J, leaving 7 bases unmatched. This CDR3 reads CASSEGVAGGPYNEQFF. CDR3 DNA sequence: TGTGCCAGCAGTGAGGGGGTAGCGGGAGGCCCCTACAATGAGCAGTTCTTC.

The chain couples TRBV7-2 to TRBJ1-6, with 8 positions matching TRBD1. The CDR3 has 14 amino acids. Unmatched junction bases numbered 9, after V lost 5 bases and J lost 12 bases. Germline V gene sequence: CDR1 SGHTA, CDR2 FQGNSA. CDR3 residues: CASSPLDRAQPLHF. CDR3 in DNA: TGTGCCAGCAGCCCCCTGGACAGGGCTCAACCCCTCCACTTT.